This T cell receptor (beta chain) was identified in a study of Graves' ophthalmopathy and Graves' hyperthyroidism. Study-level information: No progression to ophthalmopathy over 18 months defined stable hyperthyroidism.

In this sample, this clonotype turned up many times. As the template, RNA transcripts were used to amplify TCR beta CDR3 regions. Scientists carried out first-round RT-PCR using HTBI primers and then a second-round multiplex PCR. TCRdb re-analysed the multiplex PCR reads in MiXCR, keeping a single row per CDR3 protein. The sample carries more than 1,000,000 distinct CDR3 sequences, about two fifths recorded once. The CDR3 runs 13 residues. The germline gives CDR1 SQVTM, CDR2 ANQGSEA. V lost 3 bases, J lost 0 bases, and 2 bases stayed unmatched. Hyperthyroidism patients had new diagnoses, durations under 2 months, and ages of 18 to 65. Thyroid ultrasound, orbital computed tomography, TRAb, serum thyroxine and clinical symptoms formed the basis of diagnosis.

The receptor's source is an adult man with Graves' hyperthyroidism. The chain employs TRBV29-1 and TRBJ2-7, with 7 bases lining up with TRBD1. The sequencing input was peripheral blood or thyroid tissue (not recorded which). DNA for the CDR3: TGCAGCGTTGATGGGGACAGCTCCTACGAGCAGTACTTC. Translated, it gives CSVDGDSSYEQYF.